A single TCR beta chain is shown here with its context. Its antigen is unidentified. The data are from a study of shared clonotypes between healthy human individuals. Whole-study context: A donor's plate count was three for CD4 naive and three for CD4 memory; CD8 naive had two and CD8 memory one. Points from the study as a whole: Collection of samples was limited to blood; tissue repertoires likely differ. Rarefaction revealed incomplete sorted-subset sequencing despite large depth.

Sequenced by immunoSEQ multiplex PCR; TCRdb stores in-frame clones only, minus some. The sample has roughly 2,500,000 clones; 93% are singletons. The CDR3 is made up of 14 amino acids. J was trimmed by 3 bases and V by 3 bases; bases with no gene match: 8. Germline-derived CDR1 and CDR2 are GTSNPN and SVGIG (reference sequence). This clonotype was obtained from a man aged 18 to 29 in good health. Some clones in this sample may be carry-over from other donors' samples. The chain joins TRBV30 to TRBJ2-7, with TRBD1 identical over 7 bases. Sample: naive CD4+ T cells from PBMCs. Subset given: CD45RA+ positively selected. The CDR3 spells CAWSRTGSLYEQYF. The CDR3 DNA follows: TGTGCCTGGAGCCGGACAGGCTCCCTCTACGAGCAGTACTTC.